This TCR beta chain is drawn from a study of human T cells and chemical hapten exposure. CDR3 length equals 14 residues. Germline CDR1 MDHEN, CDR2 SYDVKM. Unique molecular identifiers were attached to individual cDNA molecules within the library. Per the authors' pipeline: TCR counts had a median of about 99,000 per sample and spanned about 23,224 to 690,600. From the 5' RACE reads, TCRdb called clonotypes with MiXCR, one entry per CDR3 protein. V and J calls and clone size were set by TCRdb, not the authors. The sample consists of 65,000 to 90,000 distinct CDR3 sequences, about a sixth of them appearing once. The study extracted total RNA from unfractionated whole blood. This clonotype has a handful of counts.

This TCR was recovered from a female donor in good health. The chain links TRBV28 to TRBJ2-3; possibly TRBD1 or TRBD2 for D (6 bases each). For the CDR3, the DNA is TGTGTCACCTCCCGGGGGCAGGGCACAGATACGCAGTATTTT. Its translation is CVTSRGQGTDTQYF.